This TCR beta chain was identified in a study of Ad26.COV2.S vaccination and SARS-CoV-2 variants. Study summary: Enrolled in COV1001, the donor was in the Ad26.COV2.S trial arm, which received the vaccine. General study results and limits: Comparable non-spike TCR breadth was observed in vaccine and placebo recipients. The TCR breadth and depth analyses may have understated or missed part of the total T cell responses.

Trimming took 6 bases from V and 4 from J; bases not matched to a gene: 5. This CDR3 has 13 amino acids. Looked up from germline, CDR1 is WSHSY and CDR2 is SAAADI. Sequenced by immunoSEQ multiplex PCR; TCRdb stores in-frame clones only, minus some. Of roughly 320,000 clones in the sample, just under 85% were seen once. Treatment of the sample: approximately 18 received Ad26.COV2.S at low or high dose, single or two shots; roughly five received placebo; per-sample allocation not given. The samples were gathered on day 63 after the first injection of vaccine or placebo. Participants' vaccine, an Ad26 vector, delivered Wuhan-strain SARS-CoV-2 spike. About this clone itself: Its antigen is still unknown.

This material consisted of peripheral blood, taken in a trial of Ad26.COV2.S vaccine versus placebo. This receptor was taken from a person between 18 and 59 years old who received the Ad26.COV2.S COVID-19 vaccine or a placebo. The chain couples TRBV10-2 to TRBJ1-2, with 7 bases matching TRBD1. As DNA, the CDR3 is TGCGCCAGCAGCGGGACAGTGAGCTATGGCTACACCTTC. It is translated as CASSGTVSYGYTF.